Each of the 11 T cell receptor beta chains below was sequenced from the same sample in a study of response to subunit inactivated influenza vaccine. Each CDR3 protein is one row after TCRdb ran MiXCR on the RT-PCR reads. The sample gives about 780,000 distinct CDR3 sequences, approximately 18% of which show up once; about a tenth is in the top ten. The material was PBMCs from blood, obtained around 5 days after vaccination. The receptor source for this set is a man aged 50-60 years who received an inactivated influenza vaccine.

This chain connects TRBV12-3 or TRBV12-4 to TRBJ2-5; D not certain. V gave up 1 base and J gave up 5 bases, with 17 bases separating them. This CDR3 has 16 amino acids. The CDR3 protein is CASSLEVSSQSETQYF. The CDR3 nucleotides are TGTGCCAGCAGTTTAGAGGTCTCTTCGCAGAGTGAGACCCAGTACTTC.

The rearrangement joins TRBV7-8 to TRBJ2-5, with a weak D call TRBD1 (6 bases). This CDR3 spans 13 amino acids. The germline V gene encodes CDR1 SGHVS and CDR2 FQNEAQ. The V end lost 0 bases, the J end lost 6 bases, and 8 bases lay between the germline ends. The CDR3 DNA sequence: TGTGCCAGCAGCTTAGCGCAGGGGCAGACCCAGTACTTC. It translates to CASSLAQGQTQYF.

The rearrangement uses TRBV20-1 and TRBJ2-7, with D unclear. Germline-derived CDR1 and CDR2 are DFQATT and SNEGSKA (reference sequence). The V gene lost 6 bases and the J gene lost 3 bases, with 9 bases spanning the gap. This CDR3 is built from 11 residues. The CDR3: CSAALVYEQYF. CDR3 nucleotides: TGCAGTGCGGCGTTGGTCTACGAGCAGTACTTC.

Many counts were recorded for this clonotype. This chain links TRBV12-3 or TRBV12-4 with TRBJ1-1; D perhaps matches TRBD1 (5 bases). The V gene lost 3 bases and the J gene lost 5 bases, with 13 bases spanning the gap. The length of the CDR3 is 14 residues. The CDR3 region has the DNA TGTGCCAGCAGTTTGAGTGTCGGGGGTACTGAAGCTTTCTTT. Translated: CASSLSVGGTEAFF.

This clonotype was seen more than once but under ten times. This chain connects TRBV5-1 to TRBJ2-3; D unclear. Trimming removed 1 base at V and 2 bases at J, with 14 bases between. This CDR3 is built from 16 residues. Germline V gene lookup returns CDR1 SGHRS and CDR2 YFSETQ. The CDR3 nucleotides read TGCGCCAGCAGCTTGCAGACAATTGGCTCCACAGATACGCAGTATTTT. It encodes CASSLQTIGSTDTQYF.

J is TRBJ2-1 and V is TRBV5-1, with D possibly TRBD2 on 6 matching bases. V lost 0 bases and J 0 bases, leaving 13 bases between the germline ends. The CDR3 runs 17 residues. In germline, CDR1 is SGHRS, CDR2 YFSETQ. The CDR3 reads CASSLDGSFHSYNEQFF. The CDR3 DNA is TGCGCCAGCAGCTTGGACGGGAGCTTTCACTCCTACAATGAGCAGTTCTTC.

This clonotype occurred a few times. The CDR3 bases are TGCAGTGCTTCCGGTAGCGGGGGCCTAGTAACCTACGAGCAGTACTTC. Translating it yields CSASGSGGLVTYEQYF. V usage is TRBV20-1 and J usage is TRBJ2-7, with 9 bases lining up with TRBD2. Per the germline V gene, CDR1 is DFQATT and CDR2 is SNEGSKA (reference sequence). The V gene end was trimmed by 5 bases and the J gene end by 2 bases; junction bases not matched to a gene: 13. The length of the CDR3 is 16 residues.

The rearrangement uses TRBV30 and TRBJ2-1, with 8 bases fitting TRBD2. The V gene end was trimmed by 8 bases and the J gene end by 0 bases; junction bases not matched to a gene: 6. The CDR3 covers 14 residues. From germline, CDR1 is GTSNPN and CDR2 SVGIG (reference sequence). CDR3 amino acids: CATGGANSYNEQFF. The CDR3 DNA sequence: TGTGCCACCGGGGGGGCCAACTCCTACAATGAGCAGTTCTTC.

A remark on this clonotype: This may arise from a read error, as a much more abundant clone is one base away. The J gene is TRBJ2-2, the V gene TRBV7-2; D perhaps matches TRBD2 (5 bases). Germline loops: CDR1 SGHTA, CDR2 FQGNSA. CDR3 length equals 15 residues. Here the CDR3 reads CASSNPETSTGDLFF. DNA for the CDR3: TGTGCCAGCAGCAATCCCGAGACGTCGACCGGGGATCTGTTTTTT.

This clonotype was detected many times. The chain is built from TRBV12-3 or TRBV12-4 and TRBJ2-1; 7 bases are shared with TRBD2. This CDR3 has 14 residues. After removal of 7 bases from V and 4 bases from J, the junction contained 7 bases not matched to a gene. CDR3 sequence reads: CASTEAGRYNEQFF. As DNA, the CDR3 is TGTGCCAGCACCGAAGCGGGGAGGTACAATGAGCAGTTCTTC.

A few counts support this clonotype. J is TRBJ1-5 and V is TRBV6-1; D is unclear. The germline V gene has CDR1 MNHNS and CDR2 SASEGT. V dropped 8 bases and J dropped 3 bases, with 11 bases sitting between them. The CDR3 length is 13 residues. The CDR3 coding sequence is TGTGCCAGCGCGCGGCAGAACAATCAGCCCCAGCATTTT. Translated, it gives CASARQNNQPQHF.